One and the same sample provided the 5 T cell receptor beta chains below, sequenced in a study of shared T cell receptors in the human thymus. Only in-frame clones appear in the TCRdb table, and some are missing; sequencing was by immunoSEQ multiplex PCR. In the table there are hundreds of thousands of clones, about 89% of which are singletons. These data were also reused for a study on human thymus T cells.

What was sequenced was thymocytes. These receptor sequences come from a boy under three years old with a congenital heart defect.

The V and J genes are TRBV28 and TRBJ1-5; 8 nucleotides align to TRBD1. The CDR3 totals 17 residues. The germline CDR1 and CDR2 sequences are MDHEN and SYDVKM. The V segment lost 3 bases and the J segment 0 bases; nucleotides outside the gene matches: 7. CDR3 bases: TGTGCCAGCAGTTTCTCCGACAGGGGTCATAGCAATCAGCCCCAGCATTTT. This gives the protein CASSFSDRGHSNQPQHF.

V and J are TRBV6-1 and TRBJ2-1; the D gene is possibly TRBD1 (6 bases). Per the germline V gene, CDR1 is MNHNS and CDR2 is SASEGT. V dropped 4 bases and J dropped 2 bases, with 18 bases sitting between them. The CDR3 length is 17 residues. In nucleotides, the CDR3 is TGTGCCAGCAGTGGACACACTAGAGGGGGAACCTACAATGAGCAGTTCTTC. Its protein is CASSGHTRGGTYNEQFF.

The chain recombines TRBV4-2 with TRBJ2-2; 8 bases are shared with TRBD2. This CDR3 region has 17 residues. The V gene's germline CDR1 is LGHNA and CDR2 YNFKEQ. Losses at the gene ends were 4 bases for V and 6 bases for J; bases not matched to a gene: 13. The CDR3 here is CASSPPLGAGGPGELFF. The CDR3 coding sequence is TGTGCCAGCAGCCCCCCCTTAGGGGCGGGAGGTCCCGGGGAGCTGTTTTTT.

V gene TRBV29-1 combines with J gene TRBJ1-1, with D perhaps TRBD1 (5 bases). Germline V gives CDR1 SQVTM, CDR2 ANQGSEA. The CDR3 runs to 15 residues. The V gene lost 1 base and the J gene lost 0 bases, with 12 bases spanning the gap. In nucleotides, the CDR3 is TGCAGCGTTGAAGGGGGCCGCCGCATGAACACTGAAGCTTTCTTT. Amino acid sequence: CSVEGGRRMNTEAFF. Supplemented by reference TRBV29-1 and TRBJ1-1, the full variable domain reads SAVISQKPSRDICQRGTSLTIQCQVDSQVTMMFWYRQQPGQSLTLIATANQGSEATYESGFVIDKFPISRPNLTFSTLTVSNMSPEDSSIYLCSVEGGRRMNTEAFFGQGTRLTVV.

J is TRBJ1-1 and V is TRBV13, with D unresolved. Trimming pared 5 bases from V and 8 bases from J, leaving 12 bases between. The CDR3 runs to 12 residues. Germline V CDR1 and CDR2: PRHDT, FYEKMQ (reference sequence). CDR3 sequence reads: CASSPSEGEAFF. CDR3 nucleotide sequence: TGTGCCAGCAGCCCCTCGGAGGGAGAAGCTTTCTTT.